The table lists the clone carrying this TCR beta chain with many counts. The sample is drawn from a study of Graves' ophthalmopathy and Graves' hyperthyroidism. CDR1 SGDLS and CDR2 YYNGEE come from the germline V gene. V gave up 6 bases and J gave up 7 bases, with 13 bases separating them. This CDR3 is built from 13 residues. RNA transcripts provided the template for amplifying TCR beta CDR3 regions. Scientists carried out first-round RT-PCR using HTBI primers and then a second-round multiplex PCR. TCRdb redid the calling of the multiplex PCR reads with MiXCR, one entry per CDR3 protein. The sample yields about 400,000 distinct CDR3 sequences, approximately 20% seen once.

The sequenced sample consisted of peripheral blood. This clonotype was sampled from a woman aged 18 to 35 with Graves' ophthalmopathy. The V call is TRBV9, the J call TRBJ2-2, with D possibly being TRBD1 (5 bases). CDR3 nucleotide sequence: TGTGCCAGCACAGGACATTTGGGCGGGGAGCTGTTTTTT. It specifies CASTGHLGGELFF.